Listed here are 18 T cell receptor beta chains from one sample, sequenced in a study of cytomegalovirus exposure and HLA in healthy donors. Both 60 Vbeta primers and 13 Jbeta primers went into the PCR. Produced via immunoSEQ multiplex PCR; TCRdb's table is partial and in-frame only. Seen in this sample are approximately 40,000 clones; the ten most common clones hold around 1.7%. Sequencing was performed on PBMCs. The receptors were gathered from a woman under 40 in good health and CMV-seronegative.

The V gene is TRBV7-8, the J gene TRBJ2-2; D uncertain. The CDR3 covers 13 residues. Looked up from germline, CDR1 is SGHVS and CDR2 is FQNEAQ. The V gene lost 7 bases and the J gene lost 5 bases, with 11 bases spanning the gap. CDR3 region: CASTPRETGELFF. The CDR3 bases are TGTGCCAGCACCCCACGAGAAACCGGGGAGCTGTTTTTT.

The CDR3 protein is CASRGTSYGYTF. The CDR3 nucleotides read TGTGCCAGCAGGGGGACAAGCTATGGCTACACCTTC. The chain couples TRBV6-1 to TRBJ1-2; possibly TRBD1 for D (6 bases). V was trimmed by 6 bases and J by 4 bases, leaving 9 bases between them. Germline V CDR1 and CDR2: MNHNS, SASEGT. This CDR3 is 12 amino acids long.

The J gene is TRBJ1-1, the V gene TRBV6-1; perhaps TRBD1 as D (5 bases). In germline, CDR1 is MNHNS, CDR2 SASEGT. Deletions cut 2 bases from V and 5 bases from J, with 21 bases between. CDR3 length: 17 residues. CDR3 residues: CASSERAGWEQETEAFF. CDR3 DNA: TGTGCCAGCAGTGAACGGGCAGGGTGGGAACAAGAGACTGAAGCTTTCTTT.

The V and J genes are TRBV13 and TRBJ2-7; a weak D match, TRBD2 (6 bases). The germline CDR1 and CDR2 sequences are PRHDT and FYEKMQ (reference sequence). V gave up 3 bases and J gave up 3 bases, with 18 bases separating them. The CDR3 is made up of 16 amino acids. CDR3 protein: CASSFSTGTGVYEQYF. CDR3 coding DNA: TGTGCCAGCAGCTTTAGTACCGGGACTGGGGTCTACGAGCAGTACTTC.

J is TRBJ2-2 and V is TRBV7-9, with 7 bases identical to TRBD2. The CDR3 runs 12 residues. The germline CDR1 and CDR2 sequences are SEHNR and FQNEAQ (reference sequence). Trimming took 4 bases from V and 13 from J; bases not matched to a gene: 6. CDR3 DNA sequence: TGTGCCAGCAGCTCAGGACTAGGAAGGCTGTTTTTT. Protein product: CASSSGLGRLFF. The whole variable domain, remainder taken from reference TRBV7-9 and TRBJ2-2, is DTGVSQNPRHKITKRGQNVTFRCDPISEHNRLYWYRQTLGQGPEFLTYFQNEAQLEKSRLLSDRFSAERPKGSFSTLEIQRTEQGDSAMYLCASSSGLGRLFFGEGSRLTVL.

V and J are TRBV30 and TRBJ2-3; 12 bases map to TRBD2. The CDR3 length is 14 residues. V lost 1 base and J lost 5; bases outside the gene matches: 1. Germline V lookup: CDR1 GTSNPN, CDR2 SVGIG (reference sequence). The CDR3 coding sequence is TGTGCCTGGAGTGAGGGACTAGCGGGAGATACGCAGTATTTT. It is translated as CAWSEGLAGDTQYF.

J is TRBJ1-5 and V is TRBV19; no definite D call. The germline V gene encodes CDR1 LNHDA and CDR2 SQIVND (reference sequence). This CDR3 region has 12 residues. V was clipped by 1 base and J by 6 bases, with 4 bases between them. The CDR3 nucleotides read TGTGCCAGTAGTATAGGGGCTCAGCCCCAGCATTTT. This gives the protein CASSIGAQPQHF.

The gene calls are TRBV30 and TRBJ2-3; no reliable D call. The CDR3 loop spans 14 amino acids. Trimming left V 2 bases short and J 0 bases short, with 9 bases between. Germline V gene sequence: CDR1 GTSNPN, CDR2 SVGIG (reference sequence). The CDR3 DNA follows: TGTGCCTGGAGTAGTCAGAATAGCACAGATACGCAGTATTTT. The encoded protein is CAWSSQNSTDTQYF.

V and J are TRBV4-1 and TRBJ2-7, with D perhaps matching TRBD2 (7 bases). V was clipped by 7 bases and J by 0 bases, with 19 bases between them. Germline CDR1 and CDR2: MGHRA and YSYEKL. There are 16 residues in the CDR3. DNA of the CDR3: TGCGCCAGCAAACCGGGGGGCAGTGGGAGCTCCTACGAGCAGTACTTC. Amino acid sequence: CASKPGGSGSSYEQYF.

This chain connects TRBV7-2 to TRBJ2-7; 8 bases match TRBD1. The germline V gene has CDR1 SGHTA and CDR2 FQGNSA. CDR3 size: 15 residues. The trim removed 4 bases at V and 3 bases at J, leaving 8 bases unmatched. The CDR3 DNA is TGTGCCAGCAGCTCATCCGGGACAGGATACTACGAGCAGTACTTC. This encodes CASSSSGTGYYEQYF.

V gene TRBV6-5 combines with J gene TRBJ1-1, with TRBD1 matching 8 bases. Trimming removed 6 bases from V and 7 bases from J; junction bases left unmatched: 13. CDR3 length: 15 amino acids. Germline CDR1 is MNHEY and CDR2 is SVGAGI. The CDR3 nucleotides read TGTGCCAGCAGCTGGTGGGCAGGGGGCGTGGGTGAAGCTTTCTTT. Translating it yields CASSWWAGGVGEAFF.

The genes are TRBV28 and TRBJ2-1; no definite D call. CDR1 is MDHEN and CDR2 is SYDVKM in the germline V gene. The CDR3 contains 13 residues. The V end lost 5 bases, the J end lost 4 bases, and 9 bases lay between the germline ends. CDR3 sequence: CASSPSRYNEQFF. In DNA, the CDR3 is TGTGCCAGCAGTCCCTCGCGGTACAATGAGCAGTTCTTC.

The rearrangement uses TRBV7-2 and TRBJ2-2, with 8 bases matching TRBD1. V was pared by 0 bases and J by 4 bases, with 7 bases of the junction left unmatched. Germline CDR1 and CDR2: SGHTA and FQGNSA. CDR3 length equals 17 residues. In nucleotides, the CDR3 is TGTGCCAGCAGCTTAGCGGCCCAGGGGGCGGGCACCGGGGAGCTGTTTTTT. This codes for CASSLAAQGAGTGELFF.

The rearrangement uses TRBV5-1 and TRBJ2-1, with 10 positions matching TRBD2. From germline, CDR1 is SGHRS and CDR2 YFSETQ. With 5 bases clipped from V and 0 bases from J, the junction kept 8 bases outside the gene matches. The CDR3 totals 17 residues. CDR3 sequence: CASRVAGGTSSYNEQFF. The CDR3 DNA sequence: TGCGCCAGCAGGGTAGCGGGAGGTACAAGCTCCTACAATGAGCAGTTCTTC.

This chain joins TRBV6-1 and TRBJ2-7, with D tentatively TRBD1 (5 bases). The germline V gene has CDR1 MNHNS and CDR2 SASEGT. Trimming removed 7 bases from V and 2 bases from J, with 15 bases in between. The CDR3 covers 14 residues. The CDR3 reads CASISPGFTYEQYF. Written as DNA, the CDR3 is TGTGCCAGCATCTCCCCAGGGTTCACCTACGAGCAGTACTTC.

The rearrangement links TRBV28 to TRBJ2-7; 9 bases align to TRBD1. The CDR3 contains 15 residues. Germline V gives CDR1 MDHEN, CDR2 SYDVKM. Trimming cost V 6 bases and J 3 bases; bases outside gene matches: 9. The CDR3 nucleotides are TGTGCCAGCAGGGCAACAGGGGGCCCTTTCTACGAGCAGTACTTC. This codes for CASRATGGPFYEQYF.

This rearrangement joins TRBV4-1 to TRBJ2-7; TRBD1 matches at 9 bases. The CDR3 covers 16 residues. After removal of 0 bases from V and 2 bases from J, the junction contained 5 bases not matched to a gene. Germline V gives CDR1 MGHRA, CDR2 YSYEKL. Here the CDR3 reads CASSQEYGTGTYEQYF. The CDR3 nucleotides read TGCGCCAGCAGCCAAGAGTACGGGACAGGGACCTACGAGCAGTACTTC.

The chain has TRBV7-9 and TRBJ1-4; 8 positions agree with TRBD1. The CDR3 runs to 16 residues. The V and J ends lost 4 bases and 4 bases, in that order; junction bases with no gene match: 8. The germline V gene encodes CDR1 SEHNR and CDR2 FQNEAQ (reference sequence). The DNA for the CDR3 is TGTGCCAGCAGCTACACAGGGGGGGGCAATAATGAAAAACTGTTTTTT. Translation: CASSYTGGGNNEKLFF.